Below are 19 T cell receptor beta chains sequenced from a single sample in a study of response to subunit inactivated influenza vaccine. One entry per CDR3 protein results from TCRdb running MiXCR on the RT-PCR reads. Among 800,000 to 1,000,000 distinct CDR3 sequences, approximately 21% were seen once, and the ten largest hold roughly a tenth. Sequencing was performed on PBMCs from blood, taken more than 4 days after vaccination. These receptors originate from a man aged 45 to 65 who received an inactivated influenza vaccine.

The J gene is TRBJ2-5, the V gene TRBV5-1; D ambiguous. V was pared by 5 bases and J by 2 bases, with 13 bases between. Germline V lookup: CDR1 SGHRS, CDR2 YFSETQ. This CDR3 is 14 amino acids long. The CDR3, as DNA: TGCGCCAGCAGGCTTGGTGCCATACAAGAGACCCAGTACTTC. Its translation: CASRLGAIQETQYF.

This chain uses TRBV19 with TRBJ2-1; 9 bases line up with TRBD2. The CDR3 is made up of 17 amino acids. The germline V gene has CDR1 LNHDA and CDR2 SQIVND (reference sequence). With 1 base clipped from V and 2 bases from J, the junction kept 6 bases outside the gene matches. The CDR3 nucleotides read TGTGCCAGTAGTATAGTTAGCGGGAGTTTCACCTACAATGAGCAGTTCTTC. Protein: CASSIVSGSFTYNEQFF.

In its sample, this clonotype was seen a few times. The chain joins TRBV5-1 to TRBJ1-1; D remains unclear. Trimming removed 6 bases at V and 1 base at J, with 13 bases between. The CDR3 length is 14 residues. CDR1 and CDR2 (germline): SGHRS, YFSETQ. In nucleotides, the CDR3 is TGCGCCAGCACTGAACAGCAACCGAACACTGAAGCTTTCTTT. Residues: CASTEQQPNTEAFF.

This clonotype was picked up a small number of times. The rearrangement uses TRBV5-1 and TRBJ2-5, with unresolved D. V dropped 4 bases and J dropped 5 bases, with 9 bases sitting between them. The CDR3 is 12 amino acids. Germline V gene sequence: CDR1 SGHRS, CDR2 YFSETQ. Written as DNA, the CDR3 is TGCGCCAGCAGCGCACATAGTGAGACCCAGTACTTC. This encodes CASSAHSETQYF.

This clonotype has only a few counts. The CDR3 DNA reads TGCAGCGCAACGGGGGGACAGCACTATGGCTACACCTTC. Encoded protein: CSATGGQHYGYTF. V gene TRBV29-1 combines with J gene TRBJ1-2; 7 positions agree with TRBD1. Per germline, CDR1 SQVTM and CDR2 ANQGSEA. V was pared by 7 bases and J by 3 bases, with 8 bases of the junction left unmatched. This CDR3 contains 13 residues.

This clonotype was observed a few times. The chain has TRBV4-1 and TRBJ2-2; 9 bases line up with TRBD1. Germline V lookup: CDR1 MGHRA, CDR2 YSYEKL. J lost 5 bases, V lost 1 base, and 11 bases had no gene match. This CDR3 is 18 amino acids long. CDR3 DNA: TGCGCCAGCAGCCAAGGGATAGGGAGGACAGGGGCGACCGGGGAGCTGTTTTTT. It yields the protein CASSQGIGRTGATGELFF.

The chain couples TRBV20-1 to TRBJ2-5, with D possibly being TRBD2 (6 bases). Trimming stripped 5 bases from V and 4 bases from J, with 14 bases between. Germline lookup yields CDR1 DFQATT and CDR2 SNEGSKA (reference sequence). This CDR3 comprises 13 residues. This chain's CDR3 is CSAGLGAGETQYF. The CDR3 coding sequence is TGCAGTGCTGGACTTGGAGCGGGAGAGACCCAGTACTTC.

The CDR3 protein is CATSDDLAGETQYF. DNA of the CDR3: TGTGCCACCAGTGACGATCTAGCGGGTGAGACCCAGTACTTC. The rearrangement uses TRBV24-1 and TRBJ2-5, with 8 bases lining up with TRBD2. The V gene's germline CDR1 is KGHDR and CDR2 SFDVKD. The CDR3 has 14 residues. Trimming cost V 4 bases and J 5 bases; bases outside gene matches: 5.

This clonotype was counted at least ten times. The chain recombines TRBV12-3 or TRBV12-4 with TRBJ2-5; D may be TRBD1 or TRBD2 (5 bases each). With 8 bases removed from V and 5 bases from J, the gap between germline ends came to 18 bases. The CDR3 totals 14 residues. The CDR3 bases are TGTGCCAGCCGAGAAGAAGGGGAGAGCGAGACCCAGTACTTC. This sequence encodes CASREEGESETQYF.

Written as DNA, the CDR3 is TGTGCCAGCAGCCAAGGCCGAGGCGGGAGGACCTACAATGAGCAGTTCTTC. Translation: CASSQGRGGRTYNEQFF. This chain connects TRBV4-2 to TRBJ2-1; 8 positions agree with TRBD2. The CDR3 has 17 residues. The V gene end was trimmed by 1 base and the J gene end by 2 bases; junction bases not matched to a gene: 7. Germline V gives CDR1 LGHNA, CDR2 YNFKEQ.

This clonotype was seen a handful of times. This CDR3 reads CSVVSRGMNTEAFF. The CDR3 region has the DNA TGCAGCGTTGTTAGCAGGGGTATGAACACTGAAGCTTTCTTT. The V gene is TRBV29-1, the J gene TRBJ1-1; perhaps TRBD1 as D (6 bases). CDR3 length equals 14 residues. Trimming removed 4 bases at V and 0 bases at J, with 12 bases between. CDR1 SQVTM and CDR2 ANQGSEA come from the germline V gene.

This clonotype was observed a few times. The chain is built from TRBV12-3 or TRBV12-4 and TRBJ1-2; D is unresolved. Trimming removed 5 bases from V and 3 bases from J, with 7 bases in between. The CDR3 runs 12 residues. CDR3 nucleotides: TGTGCCAGCAGTCCCTCGGACTATGGCTACACCTTC. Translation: CASSPSDYGYTF.

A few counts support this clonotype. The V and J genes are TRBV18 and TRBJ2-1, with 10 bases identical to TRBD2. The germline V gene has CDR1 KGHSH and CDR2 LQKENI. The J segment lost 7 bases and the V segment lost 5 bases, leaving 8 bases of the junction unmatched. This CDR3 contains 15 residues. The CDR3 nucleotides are TGTGCCAGCTCAGCCGGACTAGCGGCTAGGAATGAGCAGTTCTTC. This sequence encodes CASSAGLAARNEQFF.

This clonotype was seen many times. This CDR3 is CAITPGGSTDTQYF. CDR3 in DNA: TGTGCCATCACCCCGGGCGGGAGCACAGATACGCAGTATTTT. The rearrangement joins TRBV10-3 to TRBJ2-3, with D possibly being TRBD2 (5 bases). Germline V CDR1 and CDR2: ENHRY, SYGVKD. Trimming took off 7 bases at V and 0 bases at J, with 11 bases between the two ends. This CDR3 is 14 amino acids long.

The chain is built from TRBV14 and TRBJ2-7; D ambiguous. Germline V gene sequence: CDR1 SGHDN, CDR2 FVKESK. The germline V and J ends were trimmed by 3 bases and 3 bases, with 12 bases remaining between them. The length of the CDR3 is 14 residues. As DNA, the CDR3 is TGTGCCAGCAGCCATGGCAGTTTGGACTACGAGCAGTACTTC. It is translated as CASSHGSLDYEQYF.

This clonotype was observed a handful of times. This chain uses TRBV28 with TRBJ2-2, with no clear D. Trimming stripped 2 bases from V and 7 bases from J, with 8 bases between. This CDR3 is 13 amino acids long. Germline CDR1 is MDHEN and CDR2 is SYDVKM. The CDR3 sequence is CASSLARSGELFF. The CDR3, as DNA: TGTGCCAGCAGTTTAGCTCGCAGCGGGGAGCTGTTTTTT. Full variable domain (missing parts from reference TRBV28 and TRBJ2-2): DVKVTQSSRYLVKRTGEKVFLECVQDMDHENMFWYRQDPGLGLRLIYFSYDVKMKEKGDIPEGYSVSREKKERFSLILESASTNQTSMYLCASSLARSGELFFGEGSRLTVL.

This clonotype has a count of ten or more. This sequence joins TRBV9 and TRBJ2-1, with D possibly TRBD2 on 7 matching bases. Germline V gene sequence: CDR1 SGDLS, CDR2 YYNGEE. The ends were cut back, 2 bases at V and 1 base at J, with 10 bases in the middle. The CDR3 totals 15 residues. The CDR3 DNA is TGTGCCAGCAGCGTGGGAGGGGGGTCCTACAATGAGCAGTTCTTC. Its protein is CASSVGGGSYNEQFF.

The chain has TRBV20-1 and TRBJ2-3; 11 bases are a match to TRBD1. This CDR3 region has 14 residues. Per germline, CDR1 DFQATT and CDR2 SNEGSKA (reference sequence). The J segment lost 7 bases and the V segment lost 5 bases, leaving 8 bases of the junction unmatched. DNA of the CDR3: TGCAGTGCTCCGAGGACAGGGGGCGCGAATACGCAGTATTTT. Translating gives CSAPRTGGANTQYF.

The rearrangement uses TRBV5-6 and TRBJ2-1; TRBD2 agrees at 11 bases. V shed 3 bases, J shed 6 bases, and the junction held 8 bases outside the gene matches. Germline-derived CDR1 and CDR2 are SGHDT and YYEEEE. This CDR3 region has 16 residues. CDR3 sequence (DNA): TGTGCCAGCAGCTGGGCGAGACTAGCGGGAACCAATGAGCAGTTCTTC. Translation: CASSWARLAGTNEQFF.